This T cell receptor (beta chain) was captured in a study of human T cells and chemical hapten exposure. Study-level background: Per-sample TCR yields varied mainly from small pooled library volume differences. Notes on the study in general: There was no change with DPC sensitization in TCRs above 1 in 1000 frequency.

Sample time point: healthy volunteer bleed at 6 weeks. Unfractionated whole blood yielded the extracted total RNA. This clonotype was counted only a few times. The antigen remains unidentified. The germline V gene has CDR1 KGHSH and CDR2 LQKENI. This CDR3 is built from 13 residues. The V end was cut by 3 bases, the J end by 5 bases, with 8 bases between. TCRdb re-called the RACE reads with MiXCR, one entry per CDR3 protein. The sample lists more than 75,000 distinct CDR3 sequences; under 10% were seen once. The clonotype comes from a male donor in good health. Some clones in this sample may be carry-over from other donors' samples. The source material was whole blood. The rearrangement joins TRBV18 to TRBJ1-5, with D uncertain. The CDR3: CASSPLRDQPQHF. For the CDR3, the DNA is TGTGCCAGCTCACCGCTACGCGATCAGCCCCAGCATTTT.